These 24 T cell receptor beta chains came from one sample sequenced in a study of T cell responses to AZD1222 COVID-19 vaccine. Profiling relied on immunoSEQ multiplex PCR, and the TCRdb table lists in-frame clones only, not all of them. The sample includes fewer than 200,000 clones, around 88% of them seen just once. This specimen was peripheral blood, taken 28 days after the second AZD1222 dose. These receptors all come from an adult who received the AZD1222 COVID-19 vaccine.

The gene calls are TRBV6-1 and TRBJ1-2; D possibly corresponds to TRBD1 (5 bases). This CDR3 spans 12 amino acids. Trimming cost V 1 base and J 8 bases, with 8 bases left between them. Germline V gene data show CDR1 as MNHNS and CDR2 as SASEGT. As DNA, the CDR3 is TGTGCCAGCAGTGAAGGAAGGGACGGCTACACCTTC. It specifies CASSEGRDGYTF.

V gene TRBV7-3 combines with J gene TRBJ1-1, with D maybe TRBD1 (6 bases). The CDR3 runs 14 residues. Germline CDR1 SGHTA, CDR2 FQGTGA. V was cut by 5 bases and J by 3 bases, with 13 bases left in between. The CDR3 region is CASSPEGGYTEAFF. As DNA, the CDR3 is TGTGCCAGCAGCCCCGAGGGGGGATACACTGAAGCTTTCTTT. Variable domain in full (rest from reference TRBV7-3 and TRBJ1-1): GAGVSQTPSNKVTEKGKYVELRCDPISGHTALYWYRQSLGQGPEFLIYFQGTGAADDSGLPNDRFFAVRPEGSVSTLKIQRTERGDSAVYLCASSPEGGYTEAFFGQGTRLTVV.

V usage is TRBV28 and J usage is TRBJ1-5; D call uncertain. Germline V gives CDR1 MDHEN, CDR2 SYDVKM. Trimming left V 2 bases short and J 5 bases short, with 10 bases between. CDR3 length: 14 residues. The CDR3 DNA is TGTGCCAGCAGTTTACAGGTTGCCGATCAGCCCCAGCATTTT. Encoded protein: CASSLQVADQPQHF.

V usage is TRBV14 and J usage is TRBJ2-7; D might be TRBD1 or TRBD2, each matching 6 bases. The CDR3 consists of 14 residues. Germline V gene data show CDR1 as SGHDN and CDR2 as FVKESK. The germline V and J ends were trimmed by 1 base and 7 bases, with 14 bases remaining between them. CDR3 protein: CASSQVRGAGEQYF. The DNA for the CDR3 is TGTGCCAGCAGCCAAGTAAGGGGGGCGGGAGAGCAGTACTTC.

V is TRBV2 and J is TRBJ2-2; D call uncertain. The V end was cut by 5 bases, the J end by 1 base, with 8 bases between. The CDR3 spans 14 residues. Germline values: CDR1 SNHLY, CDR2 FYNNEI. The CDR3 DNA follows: TGTGCCAGCAGTCTCATTTGGAACACCGGGGAGCTGTTTTTT. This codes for CASSLIWNTGELFF. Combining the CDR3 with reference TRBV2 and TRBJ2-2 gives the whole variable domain EPEVTQTPSHQVTQMGQEVILRCVPISNHLYFYWYRQILGQKVEFLVSFYNNEISEKSEIFDDQFSVERPDGSNFTLKIRSTKLEDSAMYFCASSLIWNTGELFFGEGSRLTVL.

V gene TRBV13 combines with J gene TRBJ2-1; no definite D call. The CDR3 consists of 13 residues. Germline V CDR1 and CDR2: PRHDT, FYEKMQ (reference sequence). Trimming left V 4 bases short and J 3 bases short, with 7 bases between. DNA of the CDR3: TGTGCCAGCAGCTCTATAGGCTACAATGAGCAGTTCTTC. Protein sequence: CASSSIGYNEQFF.

CDR3 in amino acids: CASRGLLANYGYTF. Written as DNA, the CDR3 is TGTGCCAGCAGAGGCCTGTTAGCTAACTATGGCTACACCTTC. The chain carries TRBV6-5 and TRBJ1-2, with D uncertain. With 6 bases removed from V and 0 bases from J, the gap between germline ends came to 11 bases. Germline CDR1 reads MNHEY; CDR2 reads SVGAGI. The length of the CDR3 is 14 residues.

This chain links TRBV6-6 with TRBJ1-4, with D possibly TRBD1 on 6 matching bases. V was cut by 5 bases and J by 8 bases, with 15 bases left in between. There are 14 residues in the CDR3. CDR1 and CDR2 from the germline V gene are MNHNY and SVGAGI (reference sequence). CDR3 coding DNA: TGTGCCAGCAGTACAACAGGGATCGGAGAAAAACTGTTTTTT. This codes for CASSTTGIGEKLFF.

The CDR3 sequence is CASSQTGTGAANYGYTF. The CDR3 nucleotides read TGTGCCAGCAGCCAAACAGGGACAGGCGCCGCTAACTATGGCTACACCTTC. This sequence joins TRBV4-2 and TRBJ1-2, with TRBD1 identical over 8 bases. Germline V CDR1 and CDR2: LGHNA, YNFKEQ. J was trimmed by 0 bases and V by 2 bases; bases with no gene match: 8. This CDR3 has 17 amino acids.

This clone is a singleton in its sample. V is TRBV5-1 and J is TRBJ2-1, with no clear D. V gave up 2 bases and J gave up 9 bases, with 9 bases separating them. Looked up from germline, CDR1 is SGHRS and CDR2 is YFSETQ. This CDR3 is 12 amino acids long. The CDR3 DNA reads TGCGCCAGCAGCTTAAGTAACGGTGAGCAGTTCTTC. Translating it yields CASSLSNGEQFF.

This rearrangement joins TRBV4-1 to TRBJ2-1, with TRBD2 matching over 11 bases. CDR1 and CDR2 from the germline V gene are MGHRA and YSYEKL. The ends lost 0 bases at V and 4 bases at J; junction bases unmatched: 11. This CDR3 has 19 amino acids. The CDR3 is CASSQDPLAGGGGYNEQFF. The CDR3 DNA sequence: TGCGCCAGCAGCCAAGATCCCCTAGCGGGGGGCGGGGGGTACAATGAGCAGTTCTTC.

The CDR3 spells CASSQAEQISGANVLTF. CDR3 nucleotides: TGCGCCAGCAGCCAGGCGGAGCAGATATCGGGGGCCAACGTCCTGACTTTC. This chain connects TRBV5-1 to TRBJ2-6, with D uncertain. The V end was cut by 4 bases, the J end by 4 bases, with 18 bases between. The V gene's germline CDR1 is SGHRS and CDR2 YFSETQ. CDR3 length equals 17 residues.

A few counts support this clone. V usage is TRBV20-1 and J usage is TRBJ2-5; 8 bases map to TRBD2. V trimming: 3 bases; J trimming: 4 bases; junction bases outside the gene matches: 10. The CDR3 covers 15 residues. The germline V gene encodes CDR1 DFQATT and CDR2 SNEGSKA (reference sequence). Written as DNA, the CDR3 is TGCAGTGCTAGTGTCGGGGGGGCGGGGCGAGAGACCCAGTACTTC. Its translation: CSASVGGAGRETQYF.

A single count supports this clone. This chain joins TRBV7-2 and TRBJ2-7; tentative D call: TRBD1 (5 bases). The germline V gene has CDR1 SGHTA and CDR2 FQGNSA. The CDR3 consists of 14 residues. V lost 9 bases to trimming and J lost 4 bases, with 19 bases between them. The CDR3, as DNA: TGTGCCAGTACAGGCCCCGCTGTCAATTACGAGCAGTACTTC. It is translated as CASTGPAVNYEQYF.

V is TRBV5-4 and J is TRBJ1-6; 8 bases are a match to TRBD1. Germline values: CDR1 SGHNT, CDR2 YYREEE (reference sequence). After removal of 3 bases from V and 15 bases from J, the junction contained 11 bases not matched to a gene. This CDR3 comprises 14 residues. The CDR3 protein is CASSWDHQGASLHF. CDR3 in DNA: TGTGCCAGCAGCTGGGATCATCAGGGGGCCAGCCTCCACTTT.

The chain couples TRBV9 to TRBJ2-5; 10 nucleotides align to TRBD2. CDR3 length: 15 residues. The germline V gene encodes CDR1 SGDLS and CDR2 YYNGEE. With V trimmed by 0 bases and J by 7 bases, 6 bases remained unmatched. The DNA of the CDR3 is TGTGCCAGCAGCGTAGCCTCTAGCGGGGGTGTGACCCAGTACTTC. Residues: CASSVASSGGVTQYF.

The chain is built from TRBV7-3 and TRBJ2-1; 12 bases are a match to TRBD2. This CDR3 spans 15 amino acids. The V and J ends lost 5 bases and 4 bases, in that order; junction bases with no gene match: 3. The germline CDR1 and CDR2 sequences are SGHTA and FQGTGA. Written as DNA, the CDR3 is TGTGCCAGCAGCCGGACTAGCGGGGTGTACAATGAGCAGTTCTTC. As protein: CASSRTSGVYNEQFF.

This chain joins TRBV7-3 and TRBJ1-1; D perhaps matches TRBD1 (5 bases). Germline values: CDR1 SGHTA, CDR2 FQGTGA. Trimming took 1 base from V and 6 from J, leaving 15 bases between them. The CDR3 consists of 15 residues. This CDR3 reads CASSLRQGDTAEAFF. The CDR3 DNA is TGTGCCAGCAGCTTAAGACAAGGGGATACGGCTGAAGCTTTCTTT.

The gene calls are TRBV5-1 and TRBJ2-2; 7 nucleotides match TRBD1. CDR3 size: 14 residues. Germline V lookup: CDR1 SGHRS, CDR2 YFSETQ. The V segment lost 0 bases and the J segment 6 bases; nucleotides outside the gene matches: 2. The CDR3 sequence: CASSLGQGPGELFF. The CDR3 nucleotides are TGCGCCAGCAGCTTGGGACAGGGACCCGGGGAGCTGTTTTTT. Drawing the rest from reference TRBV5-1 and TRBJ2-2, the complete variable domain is KAGVTQTPRYLIKTRGQQVTLSCSPISGHRSVSWYQQTPGQGLQFLFEYFSETQRNKGNFPGRFSGRQFSNSRSEMNVSTLELGDSALYLCASSLGQGPGELFFGEGSRLTVL.

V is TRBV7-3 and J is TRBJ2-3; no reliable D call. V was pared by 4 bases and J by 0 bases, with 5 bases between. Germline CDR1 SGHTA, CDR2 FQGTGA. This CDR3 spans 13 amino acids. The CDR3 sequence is CASSSYSTDTQYF. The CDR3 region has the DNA TGTGCCAGCAGCTCCTATAGCACAGATACGCAGTATTTT.

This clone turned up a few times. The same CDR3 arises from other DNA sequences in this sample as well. The CDR3 is CASSLGRLYGYTF. The CDR3, as DNA: TGCGCCAGCAGCTTGGGACGGCTATATGGCTACACCTTC. The gene calls are TRBV5-1 and TRBJ1-2; no clear D. CDR1 is SGHRS, CDR2 YFSETQ, per germline. With 0 bases removed from V and 5 bases from J, the gap between germline ends came to 8 bases. This CDR3 contains 13 residues. The full variable domain, completed using reference TRBV5-1 and TRBJ1-2, is KAGVTQTPRYLIKTRGQQVTLSCSPISGHRSVSWYQQTPGQGLQFLFEYFSETQRNKGNFPGRFSGRQFSNSRSEMNVSTLELGDSALYLCASSLGRLYGYTFGSGTRLTVV.

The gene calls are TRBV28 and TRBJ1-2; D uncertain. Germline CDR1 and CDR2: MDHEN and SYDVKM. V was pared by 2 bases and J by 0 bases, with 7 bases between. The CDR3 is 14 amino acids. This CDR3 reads CASSLGRTNYGYTF. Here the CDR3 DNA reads TGTGCCAGCAGTTTAGGGAGGACTAACTATGGCTACACCTTC.

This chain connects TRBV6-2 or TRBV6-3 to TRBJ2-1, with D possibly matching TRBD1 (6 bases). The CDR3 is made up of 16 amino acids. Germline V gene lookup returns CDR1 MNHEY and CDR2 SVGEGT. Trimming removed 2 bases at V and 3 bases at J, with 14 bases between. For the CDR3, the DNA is TGTGCCAGCAGTTACCCTTTTGTAGGGGGCTACAATGAGCAGTTCTTC. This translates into CASSYPFVGGYNEQFF.

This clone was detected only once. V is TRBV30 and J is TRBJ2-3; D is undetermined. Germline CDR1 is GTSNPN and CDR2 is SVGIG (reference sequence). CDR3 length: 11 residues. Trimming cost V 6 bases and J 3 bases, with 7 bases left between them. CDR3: CACSATDTQYF. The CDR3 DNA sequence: TGTGCCTGCTCTGCGACAGATACGCAGTATTTT.